This T cell receptor beta chain was sequenced during a study of control samples from healthy donors and cancer patients (dated by TCRdb to 2020 to 2022). With respect to this clone: The antigen it binds to is not known. There are no base qualities to consult, and no much larger clone falls within one base.

Library creation used the immunoSEQ multiplex PCR assay. Not all clones reach the TCRdb copy of this immuneACCESS table, which keeps in-frame sequences only. Checked studies attribute under half of the gap to unresolved V genes and leave the rest unexplained. This sample has under 110,000 clones in its table, and 85% to 90% of those were observed once. 7.8% of the sample is taken by the ten largest. From the germline V gene, CDR1 is LGHNT and CDR2 is FRNRAP. Including cysteine and phenylalanine, the CDR3 has 16 amino acids. The DNA shown is the 48-base CDR3, in frame from base 1. Trimming costs V 2 bases and J 0 bases, and their ends lie 11 bases apart.

The receptor was derived from a man younger than 45 in good health. Here the chain combines TRBV12-5 and TRBJ1-3; 6 matching bases give a weak D call of TRBD1. The sample taken for sequencing was blood. The CDR3 region reads CASGLTGLHSGNTIYF. The nucleotide sequence reads as follows: TGTGCTAGTGGTTTGACAGGGTTACACTCTGGAAACACCATATATTTT.